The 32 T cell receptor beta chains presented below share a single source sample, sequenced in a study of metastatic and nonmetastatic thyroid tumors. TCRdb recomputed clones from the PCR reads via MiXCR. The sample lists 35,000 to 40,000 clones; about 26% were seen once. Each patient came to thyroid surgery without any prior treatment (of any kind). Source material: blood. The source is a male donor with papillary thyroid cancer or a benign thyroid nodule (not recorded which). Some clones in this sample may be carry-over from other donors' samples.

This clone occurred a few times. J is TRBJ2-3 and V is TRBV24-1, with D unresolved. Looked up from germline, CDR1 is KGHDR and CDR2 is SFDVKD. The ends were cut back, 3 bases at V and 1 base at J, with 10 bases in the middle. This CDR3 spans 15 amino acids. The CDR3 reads CATSDPRWGTDTQYF. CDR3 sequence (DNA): TGTGCCACCAGTGATCCCCGGTGGGGCACAGATACGCAGTATTTT.

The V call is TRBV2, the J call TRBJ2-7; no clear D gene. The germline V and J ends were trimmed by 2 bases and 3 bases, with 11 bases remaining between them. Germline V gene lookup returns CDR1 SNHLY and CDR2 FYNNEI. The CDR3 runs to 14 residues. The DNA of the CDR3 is TGTGCCAGCAGTGAAACTCTCCCTTTCTACGAGCAGTACTTC. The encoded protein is CASSETLPFYEQYF.

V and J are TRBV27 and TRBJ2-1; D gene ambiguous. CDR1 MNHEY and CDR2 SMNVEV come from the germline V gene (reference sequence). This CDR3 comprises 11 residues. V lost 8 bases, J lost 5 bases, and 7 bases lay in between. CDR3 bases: TGTGCCAGCGCGCTTCACAATGAGCAGTTCTTC. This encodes CASALHNEQFF.

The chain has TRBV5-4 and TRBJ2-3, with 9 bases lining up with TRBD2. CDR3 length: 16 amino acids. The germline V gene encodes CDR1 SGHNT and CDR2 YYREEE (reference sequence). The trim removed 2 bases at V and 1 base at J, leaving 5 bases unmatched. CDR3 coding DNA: TGTGCCAGCAGCTTAGGTTGGACTAGCGGCACAGATACGCAGTATTTT. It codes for CASSLGWTSGTDTQYF.

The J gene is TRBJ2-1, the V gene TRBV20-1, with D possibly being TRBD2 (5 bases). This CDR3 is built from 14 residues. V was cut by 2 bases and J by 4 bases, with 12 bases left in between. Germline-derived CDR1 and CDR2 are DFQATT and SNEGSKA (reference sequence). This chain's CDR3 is CSARRESGYNEQFF. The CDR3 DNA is TGCAGTGCTAGAAGGGAGTCTGGGTACAATGAGCAGTTCTTC.

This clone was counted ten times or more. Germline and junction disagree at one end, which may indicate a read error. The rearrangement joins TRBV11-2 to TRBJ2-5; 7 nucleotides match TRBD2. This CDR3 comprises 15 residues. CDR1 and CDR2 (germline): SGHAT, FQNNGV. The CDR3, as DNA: TGTGCAAGCAAGGCCCCGTTTAGCGGGCAAGAGACCCAGTACTTC. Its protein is CASKAPFSGQETQYF. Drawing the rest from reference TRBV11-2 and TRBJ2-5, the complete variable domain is EAGVAQSPRYKIIEKRQSVAFWCNPISGHATLYWYQQILGQGPKLLIQFQNNGVVDDSQLPKDRFSAERLKGVDSTLKIQPAKLEDSAVYLCASKAPFSGQETQYFGPGTRLLVL.

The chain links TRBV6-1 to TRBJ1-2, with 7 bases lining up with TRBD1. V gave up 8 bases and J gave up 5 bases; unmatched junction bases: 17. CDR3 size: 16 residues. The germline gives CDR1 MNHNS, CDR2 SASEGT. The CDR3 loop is CASSRLPGTASYGYTF. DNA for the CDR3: TGTGCCAGCTCCCGATTACCCGGGACAGCGAGTTATGGCTACACCTTC.

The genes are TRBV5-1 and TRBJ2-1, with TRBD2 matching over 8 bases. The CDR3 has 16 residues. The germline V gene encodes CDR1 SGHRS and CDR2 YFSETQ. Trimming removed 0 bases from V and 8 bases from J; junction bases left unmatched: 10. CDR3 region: CASSLVPSGSGDEQFF. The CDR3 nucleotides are TGCGCCAGCAGCTTGGTACCCAGCGGGAGTGGCGATGAGCAGTTCTTC.

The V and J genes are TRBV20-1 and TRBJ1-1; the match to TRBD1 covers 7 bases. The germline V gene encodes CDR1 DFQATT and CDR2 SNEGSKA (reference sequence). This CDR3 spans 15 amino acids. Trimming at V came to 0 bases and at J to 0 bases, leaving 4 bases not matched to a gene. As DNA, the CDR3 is TGCAGTGCTAGAGATGGGACAGCCCTGAACACTGAAGCTTTCTTT. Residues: CSARDGTALNTEAFF.

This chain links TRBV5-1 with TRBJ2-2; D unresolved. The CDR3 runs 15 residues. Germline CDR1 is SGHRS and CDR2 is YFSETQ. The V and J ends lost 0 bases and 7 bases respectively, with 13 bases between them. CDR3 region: CASSLDSGYVGELFF. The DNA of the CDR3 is TGCGCCAGCAGCTTGGATTCGGGCTACGTCGGGGAGCTGTTTTTT.

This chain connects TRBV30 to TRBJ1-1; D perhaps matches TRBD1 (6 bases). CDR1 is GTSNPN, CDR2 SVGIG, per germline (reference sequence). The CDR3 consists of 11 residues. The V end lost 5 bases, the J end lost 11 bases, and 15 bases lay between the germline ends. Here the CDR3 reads CAWDKGVVAFF. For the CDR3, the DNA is TGTGCCTGGGACAAGGGGGTGGTTGCTTTCTTT.

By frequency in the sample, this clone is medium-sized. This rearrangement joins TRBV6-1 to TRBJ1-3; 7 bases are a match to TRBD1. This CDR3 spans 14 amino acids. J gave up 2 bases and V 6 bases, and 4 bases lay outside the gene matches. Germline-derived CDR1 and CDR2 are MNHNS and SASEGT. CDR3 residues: CASRTGEAGNTIYF. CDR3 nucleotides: TGTGCCAGCAGAACAGGGGAAGCTGGAAACACCATATATTTT.

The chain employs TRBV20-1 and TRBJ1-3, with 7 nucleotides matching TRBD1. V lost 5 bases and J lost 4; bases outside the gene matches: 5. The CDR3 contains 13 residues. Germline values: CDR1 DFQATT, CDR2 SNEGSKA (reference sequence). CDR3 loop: CSADQGGGNTIYF. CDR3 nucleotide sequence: TGCAGTGCTGACCAGGGGGGCGGAAACACCATATATTTT.

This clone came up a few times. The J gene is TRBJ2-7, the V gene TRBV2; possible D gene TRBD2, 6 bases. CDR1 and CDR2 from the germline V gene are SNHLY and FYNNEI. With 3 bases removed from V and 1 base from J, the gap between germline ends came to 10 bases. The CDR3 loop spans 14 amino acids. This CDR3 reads CASSDGGVSYEQYF. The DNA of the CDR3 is TGTGCCAGCAGTGATGGCGGGGTATCCTACGAGCAGTACTTC.

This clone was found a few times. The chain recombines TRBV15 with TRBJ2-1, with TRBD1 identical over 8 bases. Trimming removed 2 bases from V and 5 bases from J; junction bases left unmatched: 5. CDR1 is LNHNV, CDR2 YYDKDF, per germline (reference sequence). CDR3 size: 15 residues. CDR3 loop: CATSRIMTGDNEQFF. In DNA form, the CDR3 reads TGTGCCACCAGCAGAATCATGACAGGGGACAATGAGCAGTTCTTC.

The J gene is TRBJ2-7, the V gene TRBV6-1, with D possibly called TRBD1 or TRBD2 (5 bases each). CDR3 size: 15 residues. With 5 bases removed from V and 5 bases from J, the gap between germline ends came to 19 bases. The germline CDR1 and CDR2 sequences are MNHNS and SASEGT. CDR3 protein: CASSPGRTIVHEQYF. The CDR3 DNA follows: TGTGCCAGCAGTCCGGGACGCACCATAGTTCACGAGCAGTACTTC.

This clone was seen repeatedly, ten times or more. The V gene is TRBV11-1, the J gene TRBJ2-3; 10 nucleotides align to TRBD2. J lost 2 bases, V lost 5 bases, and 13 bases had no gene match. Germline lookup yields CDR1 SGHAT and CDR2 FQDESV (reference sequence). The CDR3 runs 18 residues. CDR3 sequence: CASSHLPLAGSDTDTQYF. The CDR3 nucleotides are TGTGCCAGCAGCCATCTACCACTAGCGGGATCTGACACAGATACGCAGTATTTT.

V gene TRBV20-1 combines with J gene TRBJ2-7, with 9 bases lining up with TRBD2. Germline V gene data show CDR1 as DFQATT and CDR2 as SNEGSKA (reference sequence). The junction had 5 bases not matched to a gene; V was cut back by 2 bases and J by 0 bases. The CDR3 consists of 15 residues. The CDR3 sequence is CSARFLAGSSYEQYF. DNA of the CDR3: TGCAGTGCTAGATTTCTAGCGGGGAGCTCCTACGAGCAGTACTTC.

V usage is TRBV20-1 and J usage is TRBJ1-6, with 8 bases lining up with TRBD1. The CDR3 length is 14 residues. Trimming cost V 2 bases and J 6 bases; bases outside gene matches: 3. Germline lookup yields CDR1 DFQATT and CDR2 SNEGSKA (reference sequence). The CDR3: CSARSGQGNSPLHF. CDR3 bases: TGCAGTGCTAGATCCGGACAGGGTAATTCACCCCTCCACTTT.

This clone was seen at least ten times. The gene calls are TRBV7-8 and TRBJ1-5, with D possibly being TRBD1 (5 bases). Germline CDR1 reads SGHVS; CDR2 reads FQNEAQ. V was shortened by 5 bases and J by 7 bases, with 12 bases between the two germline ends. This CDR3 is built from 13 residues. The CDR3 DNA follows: TGTGCCAGCAGCCAAGGGACCTTGCAGCCCCAGCATTTT. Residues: CASSQGTLQPQHF.

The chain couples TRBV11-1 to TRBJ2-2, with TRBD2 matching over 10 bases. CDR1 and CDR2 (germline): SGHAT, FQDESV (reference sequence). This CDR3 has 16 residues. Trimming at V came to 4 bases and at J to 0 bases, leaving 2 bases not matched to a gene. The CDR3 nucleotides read TGTGCCAGCAGCTCCGGACTAGCGGCGAACACCGGGGAGCTGTTTTTT. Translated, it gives CASSSGLAANTGELFF. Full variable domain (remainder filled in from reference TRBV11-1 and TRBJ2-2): EAEVAQSPRYKITEKSQAVAFWCDPISGHATLYWYRQILGQGPELLVQFQDESVVDDSQLPKDRFSAERLKGVDSTLKIQPAELGDSAMYLCASSSGLAANTGELFFGEGSRLTVL.

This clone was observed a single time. The CDR3 reads CASSFYGPTDTQYF. The CDR3 DNA reads TGTGCCAGCAGCTTCTATGGTCCAACAGATACGCAGTATTTT. This sequence joins TRBV11-2 and TRBJ2-3; unclear D gene. The V end lost 3 bases, the J end lost 3 bases, and 10 bases lay between the germline ends. The CDR3 covers 14 residues. Germline V gene lookup returns CDR1 SGHAT and CDR2 FQNNGV.

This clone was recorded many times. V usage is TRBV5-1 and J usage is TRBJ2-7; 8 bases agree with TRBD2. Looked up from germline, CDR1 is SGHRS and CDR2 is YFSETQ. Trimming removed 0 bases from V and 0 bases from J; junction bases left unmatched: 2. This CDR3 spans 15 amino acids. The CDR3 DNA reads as TGCGCCAGCAGCTTGGGGGGACTAGGCTCCTACGAGCAGTACTTC. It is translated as CASSLGGLGSYEQYF.

As DNA, the CDR3 is TGTGCCAGCAGCTCGGTAGGCGCTGAAGCTTTCTTT. Protein sequence: CASSSVGAEAFF. The chain combines TRBV7-8 with TRBJ1-1, with D unclear. Germline V gives CDR1 SGHVS, CDR2 FQNEAQ. This CDR3 has 12 amino acids. Trimming took off 4 bases at V and 6 bases at J, with 9 bases between the two ends.

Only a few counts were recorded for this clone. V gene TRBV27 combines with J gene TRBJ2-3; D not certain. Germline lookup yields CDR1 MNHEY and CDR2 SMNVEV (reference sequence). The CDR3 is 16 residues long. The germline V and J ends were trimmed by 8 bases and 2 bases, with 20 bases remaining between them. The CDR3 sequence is CASGSSGTPYTDTQYF. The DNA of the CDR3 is TGTGCCAGCGGCTCCTCGGGCACACCCTACACAGATACGCAGTATTTT.

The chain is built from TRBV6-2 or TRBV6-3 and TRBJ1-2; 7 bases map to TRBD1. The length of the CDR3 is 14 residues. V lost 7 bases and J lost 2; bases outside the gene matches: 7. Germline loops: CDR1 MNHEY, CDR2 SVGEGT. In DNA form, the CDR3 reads TGTGCCAGCACCCCCCACAGGGGCAACTATGGCTACACCTTC. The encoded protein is CASTPHRGNYGYTF.

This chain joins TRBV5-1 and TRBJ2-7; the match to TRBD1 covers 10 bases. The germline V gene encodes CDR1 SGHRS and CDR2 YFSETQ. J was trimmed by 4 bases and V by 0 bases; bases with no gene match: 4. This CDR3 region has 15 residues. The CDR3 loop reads CASSLGGTGVYEQYF. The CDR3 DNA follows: TGCGCCAGCAGCTTGGGAGGGACAGGGGTATACGAGCAGTACTTC.

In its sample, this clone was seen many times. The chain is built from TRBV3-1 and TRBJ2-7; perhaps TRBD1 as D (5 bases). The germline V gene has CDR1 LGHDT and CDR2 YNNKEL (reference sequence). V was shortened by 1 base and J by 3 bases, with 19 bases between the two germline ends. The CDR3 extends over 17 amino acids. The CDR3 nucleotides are TGTGCCAGCAGCCAAGTCCGAAAGGGGATCGGTTACTACGAGCAGTACTTC. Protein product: CASSQVRKGIGYYEQYF.

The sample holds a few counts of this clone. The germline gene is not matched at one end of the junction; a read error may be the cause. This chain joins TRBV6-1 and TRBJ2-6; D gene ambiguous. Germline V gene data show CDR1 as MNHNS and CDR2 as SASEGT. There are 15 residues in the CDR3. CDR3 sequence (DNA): TGTGCCATCAGTTTTGAGGCGTCTTGGGCCAACGTCCTGACTTTC. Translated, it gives CAISFEASWANVLTF.

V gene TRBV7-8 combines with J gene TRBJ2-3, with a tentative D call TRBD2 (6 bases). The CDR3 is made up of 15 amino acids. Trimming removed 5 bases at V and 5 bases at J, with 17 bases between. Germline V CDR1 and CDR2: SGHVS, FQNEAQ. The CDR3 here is CASSPRDSGVDTQYF. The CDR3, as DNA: TGTGCCAGCAGCCCCCGGGACTCCGGAGTAGATACGCAGTATTTT.

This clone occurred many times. CDR3 in DNA: TGTGCCAGCAGTTTACCCCCGCACGCTGAAGCTTTCTTT. Amino acids: CASSLPPHAEAFF. This chain joins TRBV28 and TRBJ1-1; D is ambiguous. CDR1 and CDR2 from the germline V gene are MDHEN and SYDVKM. CDR3 length: 13 amino acids. V was shortened by 2 bases and J by 6 bases, with 10 bases between the two germline ends.

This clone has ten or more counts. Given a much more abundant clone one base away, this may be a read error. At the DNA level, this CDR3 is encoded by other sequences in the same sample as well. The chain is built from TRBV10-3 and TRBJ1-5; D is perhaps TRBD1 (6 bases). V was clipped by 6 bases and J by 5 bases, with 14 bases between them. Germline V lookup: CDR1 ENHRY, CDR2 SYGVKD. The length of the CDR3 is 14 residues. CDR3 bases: TGTGCCATCAGCCCCACGGCAGGGGATCAGCCCCAGCATTTT. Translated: CAISPTAGDQPQHF.